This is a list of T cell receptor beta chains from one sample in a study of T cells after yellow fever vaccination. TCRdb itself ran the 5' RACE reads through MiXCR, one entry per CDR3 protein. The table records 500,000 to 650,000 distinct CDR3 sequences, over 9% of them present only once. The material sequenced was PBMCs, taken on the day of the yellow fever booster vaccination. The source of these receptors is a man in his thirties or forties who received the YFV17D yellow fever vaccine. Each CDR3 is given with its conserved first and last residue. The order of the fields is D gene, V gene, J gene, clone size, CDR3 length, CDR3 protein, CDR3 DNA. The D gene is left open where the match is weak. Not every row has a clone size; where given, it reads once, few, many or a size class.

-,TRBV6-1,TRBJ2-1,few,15,CASSREYPTYNEQFF,TGTGCCAGCAGCCGGGAGTACCCAACCTACAATGAGCAGTTCTTC
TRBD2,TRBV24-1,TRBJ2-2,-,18,CATSEASGRAGNTGELFF,TGTGCCACCAGTGAGGCTAGCGGGAGGGCCGGGAACACCGGGGAGCTGTTTTTT
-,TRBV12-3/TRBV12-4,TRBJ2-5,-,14,CASRLGRDQETQYF,TGTGCCAGCCGCCTTGGCAGGGACCAAGAGACCCAGTACTTC
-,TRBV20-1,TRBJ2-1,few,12,CSARVLAAEQFF,TGCAGTGCTAGAGTCCTAGCAGCGGAGCAGTTCTTC
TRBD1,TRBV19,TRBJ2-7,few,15,CASSISGQGSYEQYF,TGTGCCAGTAGTATAAGCGGACAGGGGTCCTACGAGCAGTACTTC
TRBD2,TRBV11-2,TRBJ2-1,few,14,CASSLGAGAGEQFF,TGTGCCAGCAGCTTAGGAGCGGGAGCAGGTGAGCAGTTCTTC
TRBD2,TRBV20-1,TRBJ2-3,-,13,CSAQLAGTDTQYF,TGCAGTGCACAACTAGCGGGGACAGATACGCAGTATTTT
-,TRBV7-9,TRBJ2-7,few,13,CASSVPGGYEQYF,TGTGCCAGCAGCGTACCCGGGGGCTACGAGCAGTACTTC
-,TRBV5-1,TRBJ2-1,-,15,CASSLVGLPRGEQFF,TGCGCCAGCAGCTTGGTGGGACTCCCAAGAGGTGAGCAGTTCTTC
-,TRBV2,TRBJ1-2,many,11,CAHHRDYGYTF,TGTGCCCATCACAGGGACTATGGCTACACCTTC
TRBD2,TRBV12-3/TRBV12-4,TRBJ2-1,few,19,CASSTTEGSGTTFGDEQFF,TGTGCCAGCAGTACCACGGAGGGTAGCGGGACGACATTCGGCGATGAGCAGTTCTTC
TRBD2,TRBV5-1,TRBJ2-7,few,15,CASKGVISGSSEQYF,TGCGCCAGCAAAGGGGTCATTAGCGGGAGCAGCGAGCAGTACTTC
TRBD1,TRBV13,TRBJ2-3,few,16,CASSRMIQGATDTQYF,TGTGCCAGCAGCCGGATGATACAGGGGGCAACAGATACGCAGTATTTT
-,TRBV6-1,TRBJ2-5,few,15,CASKNGNRGGETQYF,TGTGCCAGCAAGAACGGTAACAGGGGAGGAGAGACCCAGTACTTC
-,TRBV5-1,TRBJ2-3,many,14,CASSLGQPTDTQYF,TGCGCCAGCAGCTTGGGGCAGCCCACAGATACGCAGTATTTT
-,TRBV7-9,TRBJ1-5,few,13,CASSLAGFQPQHF,TGTGCCAGCAGCTTAGCGGGGTTCCAGCCCCAGCATTTT
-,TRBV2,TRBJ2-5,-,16,CASRKTGDSRGETQYF,TGTGCCAGCAGAAAGACAGGAGATTCGAGGGGAGAGACCCAGTACTTC
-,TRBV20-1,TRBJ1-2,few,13,CSAPELVSYGYTF,TGCAGTGCTCCGGAGTTAGTAAGCTATGGCTACACCTTC
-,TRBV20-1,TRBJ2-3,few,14,CSAQDNPGLGTQYF,TGCAGTGCACAGGACAACCCAGGTCTAGGTACGCAGTATTTT
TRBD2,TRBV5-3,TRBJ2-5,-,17,CARSPRGLAGVGETQYF,TGTGCCAGAAGCCCCCGAGGGCTAGCGGGAGTTGGAGAGACCCAGTACTTC
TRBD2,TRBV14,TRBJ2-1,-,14,CASSQQAGGVEQFF,TGTGCCAGCAGCCAACAAGCGGGAGGGGTTGAGCAGTTCTTC
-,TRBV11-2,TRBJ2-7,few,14,CASSLTGPTYEQYF,TGTGCCAGCAGCTTGACCGGGCCCACCTACGAGCAGTACTTC